This section outlines one TCR beta chain sequence together with its context. These data originate in a study of blood T cell repertoires in COVID-19. At the level of the study: Sites in the United States, Italy and Spain provided acute and convalescent COVID-19 samples. PBMCs, B-cell-depleted T cells, or T cells provided the cDNA or gDNA that made up the material.

Per the original data handling: Nucleated cell number was recorded as an estimate derived from reference gene primer amplification. Sequenced by immunoSEQ multiplex PCR; TCRdb stores in-frame clones only, minus some. V and J calls and clone size are as listed in that table; D and trimming were resolved from the DNA. The repertoire has some 260,000 clones, 88% of them found once; the top ten carry around 0.91%. V was clipped by 6 bases and J by 9 bases; unmatched bases: 8. This CDR3 has 13 residues. Germline lookup yields CDR1 LNHDA and CDR2 SQIVND (reference sequence). Sequencing was done on a sample of peripheral blood. This rearrangement joins TRBV19 to TRBJ2-1; 7 bases align to TRBD1. The source is a woman between 35 and 50 years old who had recovered from COVID-19. The CDR3 DNA sequence: TGTGCCAGTAGACCCCCACAGGGGATTGAGCAGTTCTTC. This translates into CASRPPQGIEQFF.